This passage covers 19 T cell receptor beta chains from one sample sequenced in a study of shared clonotypes between healthy human individuals. Sequenced by immunoSEQ multiplex PCR; TCRdb stores in-frame clones only, minus some. The sample has millions of clones; 85% to 95% are singletons. Sequencing was performed on naive CD4+ T cells sorted from blood. Indicated subset: CD45RA+ positively selected. The receptors stem from a man younger than 35 in good health.

The chain carries TRBV10-3 and TRBJ2-7, with TRBD1 matching 9 bases. This CDR3 is 13 amino acids long. The ends lost 11 bases at V and 6 bases at J; junction bases unmatched: 11. From germline, CDR1 is ENHRY and CDR2 SYGVKD. The CDR3 here is CASETGGKSEQYF. The CDR3 region has the DNA TGTGCCTCCGAGACAGGGGGTAAAAGCGAGCAGTACTTC.

The J gene is TRBJ2-7, the V gene TRBV6-6; D could derive from TRBD1 or TRBD2 (5 bases each). CDR1 and CDR2 (germline): MNHNY, SVGAGI (reference sequence). Trimming cost V 6 bases and J 0 bases, with 12 bases left between them. The CDR3 has 14 amino acids. The CDR3 protein is CASRARDGSYEQYF. Here the CDR3 DNA reads TGTGCCAGCAGGGCTAGGGACGGCTCCTACGAGCAGTACTTC.

V gene TRBV29-1 combines with J gene TRBJ2-1, with D perhaps TRBD2 (7 bases). Per germline, CDR1 SQVTM and CDR2 ANQGSEA. The V and J ends lost 6 bases and 8 bases respectively, with 14 bases between them. The CDR3 runs to 12 residues. The CDR3 region has the DNA TGCAGCGTCTCCCGAGGGGGGGATGAGCAGTTCTTC. This sequence encodes CSVSRGGDEQFF.

The gene calls are TRBV5-1 and TRBJ2-7; tentative D call: TRBD2 (5 bases). The CDR3 contains 15 residues. The germline V and J ends were trimmed by 2 bases and 5 bases, with 17 bases remaining between them. The germline CDR1 and CDR2 sequences are SGHRS and YFSETQ. In DNA form, the CDR3 reads TGCGCCAGCAGCTTAACCGGGATCGCGATCCACGAGCAGTACTTC. It encodes CASSLTGIAIHEQYF.

The chain uses TRBV23-1 and TRBJ2-7, with D uncertain. TRBV23-1 belongs to the ORF category, with a function that is uncertain. The V and J ends lost 10 bases and 3 bases respectively, with 10 bases between them. The CDR3 runs 11 residues. The CDR3 here is CANNDFYEQYF. Here the CDR3 DNA reads TGCGCCAACAACGACTTCTACGAGCAGTACTTC.

This chain connects TRBV10-3 to TRBJ2-3; 8 positions match TRBD2. Germline V gene data show CDR1 as ENHRY and CDR2 as SYGVKD. J lost 0 bases, V lost 2 bases, and 4 bases had no gene match. The CDR3 has 16 residues. CDR3 in DNA: TGTGCCATCAGTGAGAAGCGGGGGCCTAGCACAGATACGCAGTATTTT. This sequence encodes CAISEKRGPSTDTQYF.

J is TRBJ2-7 and V is TRBV7-9; 10 positions agree with TRBD1. This CDR3 spans 15 amino acids. Germline CDR1 SEHNR, CDR2 FQNEAQ (reference sequence). The V segment lost 5 bases and the J segment 1 base; nucleotides outside the gene matches: 5. CDR3 coding DNA: TGTGCCAGCAGCCCAGACAGGGGGCAATCCTACGAGCAGTACTTC. This codes for CASSPDRGQSYEQYF.

V and J are TRBV30 and TRBJ1-5; 11 bases line up with TRBD1. The length of the CDR3 is 14 residues. CDR1 is GTSNPN and CDR2 is SVGIG in the germline V gene (reference sequence). Unmatched junction bases numbered 5, after V lost 5 bases and J lost 5 bases. The CDR3 loop is CAWGTGGTYQPQHF. CDR3 in DNA: TGTGCCTGGGGGACAGGGGGGACATATCAGCCCCAGCATTTT.

This clone has just a few counts. Other nucleotide sequences in the sample specify the same CDR3. The V call is TRBV19, the J call TRBJ1-3, with a tentative D call TRBD1 (5 bases). This CDR3 is 13 amino acids long. Germline assignment: CDR1 LNHDA and CDR2 SQIVND (reference sequence). V was clipped by 8 bases and J by 0 bases, with 8 bases between them. CDR3 DNA sequence: TGTGCCAGTTCTCAGGGCTCTGGAAACACCATATATTTT. This encodes CASSQGSGNTIYF.

Only a few counts were recorded for this clone. This chain links TRBV6-6 with TRBJ1-6; D is undetermined. CDR1 is MNHNY, CDR2 SVGAGI, per germline (reference sequence). CDR3 size: 13 residues. Trimming pared 5 bases from V and 7 bases from J, leaving 9 bases between. In nucleotides, the CDR3 is TGTGCCAGCAGTAGTCCAGTCAATTCACCCCTCCACTTT. It specifies CASSSPVNSPLHF.

The V and J genes are TRBV5-6 and TRBJ2-7, with a possible D match to TRBD1 (5 bases). Germline CDR1 and CDR2: SGHDT and YYEEEE. V was pared by 4 bases and J by 7 bases, with 18 bases between. The CDR3 spans 14 residues. The CDR3 loop reads CASSVAGQGWEQYF. The CDR3 DNA reads TGTGCCAGCAGCGTGGCTGGGCAGGGTTGGGAGCAGTACTTC.

V usage is TRBV5-1 and J usage is TRBJ1-2; D is unresolved. Germline V gene data show CDR1 as SGHRS and CDR2 as YFSETQ. V gave up 3 bases and J gave up 5 bases, with 11 bases separating them. CDR3 length: 13 amino acids. CDR3 nucleotides: TGCGCCAGCAGCTCGACCGTTGAATATGGCTACACCTTC. Protein sequence: CASSSTVEYGYTF.

This chain connects TRBV11-3 to TRBJ2-3; no reliable D call. Looked up from germline, CDR1 is SGHNT and CDR2 is YENEEA. CDR3 length: 13 amino acids. Trimming shortened V by 3 bases and J by 5 bases, and 9 bases separated the two germline ends. The CDR3 DNA reads as TGTGCCAGCAGCTTGATGCAAGGAGATACGCAGTATTTT. This encodes CASSLMQGDTQYF.

The J gene is TRBJ1-1, the V gene TRBV5-6, with D uncertain. Per the germline V gene, CDR1 is SGHDT and CDR2 is YYEEEE. CDR3 length: 14 residues. V was cut by 2 bases and J by 5 bases, with 13 bases left in between. The CDR3 region is CASSLWQKFTEAFF. CDR3 sequence (DNA): TGTGCCAGCAGCTTATGGCAGAAATTTACTGAAGCTTTCTTT.

As DNA, the CDR3 is TGTGCCAGCAGCCAAAATAGCCGTGAGACCCAGTACTTC. It encodes CASSQNSRETQYF. The chain carries TRBV5-4 and TRBJ2-5; D not resolved. The germline V and J ends were trimmed by 4 bases and 5 bases, with 12 bases remaining between them. This CDR3 region has 13 residues. Germline V lookup: CDR1 SGHNT, CDR2 YYREEE (reference sequence).

The CDR3 region has the DNA TGTGCCAGCTCACCACTCGACTACTACAGCACAGATACGCAGTATTTT. It is translated as CASSPLDYYSTDTQYF. The chain recombines TRBV18 with TRBJ2-3, with D possibly being TRBD2 (5 bases). CDR1 KGHSH and CDR2 LQKENI come from the germline V gene. The CDR3 is 16 residues long. The V end was cut by 1 base, the J end by 0 bases, with 11 bases between.

The chain joins TRBV21-1 to TRBJ1-2; whether TRBD1, the table's D call, matches the DNA was not checked. TRBV21-1 is marked as a pseudogene. The CDR3 runs 20 residues. The CDR3 nucleotides are TGTGCCAGCAGCAAAGATCCTAACAGAGAGAAATCCTCTACCAACTATGGCTACACCTTC. Its protein product is CASSKDPNREKSSTNYGYTF.

This clone showed up just once. This chain connects TRBV11-2 to TRBJ1-6, with 7 bases aligning to TRBD1. Germline V lookup: CDR1 SGHAT, CDR2 FQNNGV. V lost 0 bases and J lost 8; bases outside the gene matches: 4. There are 15 residues in the CDR3. CDR3 sequence (DNA): TGTGCCAGCAGCTTAGAAGGCAGGGGGGATTCACCCCTCCACTTT. This sequence encodes CASSLEGRGDSPLHF.

The CDR3 protein is CASSFTPVVDRALENQPQHF. For the CDR3, the DNA is TGTGCCAGCAGTTTTACCCCGGTCGTGGACAGGGCTCTAGAAAATCAGCCCCAGCATTTT. The chain uses TRBV28 and TRBJ1-5; 8 positions match TRBD1. From germline, CDR1 is MDHEN and CDR2 SYDVKM. CDR3 length: 20 residues. V dropped 3 bases and J dropped 4; count of bases not matched to a gene: 20. The complete variable domain, with remaining parts taken from reference TRBV28 and TRBJ1-5, reads DVKVTQSSRYLVKRTGEKVFLECVQDMDHENMFWYRQDPGLGLRLIYFSYDVKMKEKGDIPEGYSVSREKKERFSLILESASTNQTSMYLCASSFTPVVDRALENQPQHFGDGTRLSIL.